This entry lists 25 T cell receptor beta chains sequenced from one sample in a study of shared clonotypes between healthy human individuals. The table came from immunoSEQ multiplex PCR; TCRdb's copy has only in-frame clones and leaves some out. The sample shows 400,000 to 600,000 clones, roughly 79% of them seen only once. Input material: PBMCs. The receptors here all came from a woman between 40 and 50 years old in good health. Some clones in this sample may be carry-over from other donors' samples.

The chain combines TRBV7-9 with TRBJ2-7; TRBD2 agrees at 8 bases. Germline V gene lookup returns CDR1 SEHNR and CDR2 FQNEAQ (reference sequence). The V and J ends lost 1 base and 3 bases, in that order; junction bases with no gene match: 5. The CDR3 totals 15 residues. The DNA of the CDR3 is TGTGCCAGCAGCTTAGGAACGAGCGGGAGCTACGAGCAGTACTTC. It specifies CASSLGTSGSYEQYF.

Concerning this clone itself: The same CDR3 can be traced to other DNA sequences in this sample. This rearrangement joins TRBV5-1 to TRBJ2-2, with 7 bases matching TRBD1. Germline V gives CDR1 SGHRS, CDR2 YFSETQ. Trimming cost V 8 bases and J 0 bases; bases outside gene matches: 7. This CDR3 has 15 amino acids. This chain's CDR3 is CASSLDRANTGELFF. Here the CDR3 DNA reads TGCGCCAGTTCCCTTGACAGGGCGAACACCGGGGAGCTGTTTTTT.

V gene TRBV10-3 combines with J gene TRBJ1-1; 8 nucleotides agree with TRBD1. CDR1 ENHRY and CDR2 SYGVKD come from the germline V gene. Trimming cost V 6 bases and J 3 bases; bases outside gene matches: 3. This CDR3 comprises 13 residues. The chain's CDR3 is CAISGTGYTEAFF. CDR3 sequence (DNA): TGTGCCATCAGCGGGACAGGCTACACTGAAGCTTTCTTT.

This clone has just one count. Other DNA sequences in this sample translate to the same CDR3. The V and J genes are TRBV7-2 and TRBJ2-7, with a weak D call TRBD2 (5 bases). CDR1 SGHTA and CDR2 FQGNSA come from the germline V gene. V lost 3 bases and J lost 0, with 9 bases in between. The CDR3 runs 14 residues. CDR3 sequence reads: CASSLTGSSYEQYF. Written as DNA, the CDR3 is TGTGCCAGCAGCTTGACGGGGTCCTCCTACGAGCAGTACTTC.

In its sample, this clone was seen a few times. V is TRBV5-1 and J is TRBJ2-6; D gene uncertain. Trimming pared 0 bases from V and 4 bases from J, leaving 8 bases between. Germline V gene lookup returns CDR1 SGHRS and CDR2 YFSETQ. The CDR3 is made up of 15 amino acids. In DNA, the CDR3 is TGCGCCAGCAGCTTGGCACTGAAGGGGGCCAACGTCCTGACTTTC. This translates into CASSLALKGANVLTF. The variable domain in full, with the rest retrieved from reference TRBV5-1 and TRBJ2-6, is KAGVTQTPRYLIKTRGQQVTLSCSPISGHRSVSWYQQTPGQGLQFLFEYFSETQRNKGNFPGRFSGRQFSNSRSEMNVSTLELGDSALYLCASSLALKGANVLTFGAGSRLTVL.

The chain links TRBV21-1 to TRBJ2-1; the listed D gene, TRBD2, was not tested against the DNA. TRBV21-1 corresponds to a pseudogene. The CDR3 spans 18 residues. This CDR3 is CASSIFPLRELGYNEQFF. DNA for the CDR3: TGTGCCAGCAGCATCTTCCCCTTACGGGAGCTGGGCTACAATGAGCAGTTCTTC.

This rearrangement joins TRBV19 to TRBJ2-5; 7 nucleotides align to TRBD1. The CDR3 covers 15 residues. V lost 5 bases and J lost 3; bases outside the gene matches: 9. Germline V gene data show CDR1 as LNHDA and CDR2 as SQIVND (reference sequence). CDR3 sequence (DNA): TGTGCCAGTAGTCCGGGTGGGACAGCAAAAGAGACCCAGTACTTC. Translated, it gives CASSPGGTAKETQYF.

The CDR3 reads CASRRRLETQYF. The CDR3 DNA reads TGTGCCAGCAGAAGGAGATTGGAGACCCAGTACTTC. The chain links TRBV6-1 to TRBJ2-5; D is unresolved. Germline loops: CDR1 MNHNS, CDR2 SASEGT. The V end lost 6 bases, the J end lost 5 bases, and 10 bases lay between the germline ends. This CDR3 has 12 residues.

The rearrangement joins TRBV5-1 to TRBJ2-7; possibly TRBD1 or TRBD2 for D (5 bases each). Per the germline V gene, CDR1 is SGHRS and CDR2 is YFSETQ. With 0 bases removed from V and 8 bases from J, the gap between germline ends came to 18 bases. The CDR3 has 15 amino acids. Written as DNA, the CDR3 is TGCGCCAGCAGCTTGGCGGGGCCCTACCCTGTGCAGCAGTACTTC. This encodes CASSLAGPYPVQQYF.

In this sample, this clone turned up once. The chain combines TRBV6-5 with TRBJ2-7; the D gene could be TRBD1 or TRBD2 (5 bases each). Trimming removed 7 bases at V and 3 bases at J, with 16 bases between. This CDR3 is 14 amino acids long. CDR1 MNHEY and CDR2 SVGAGI come from the germline V gene. The CDR3 region has the DNA TGTGCCAGCACCGCTCCCGGGACCAACTACGAGCAGTACTTC. The encoded protein is CASTAPGTNYEQYF.

This chain uses TRBV28 with TRBJ2-1, with TRBD1 identical over 7 bases. The ends lost 4 bases at V and 4 bases at J; junction bases unmatched: 10. The CDR3 has 16 residues. Per the germline V gene, CDR1 is MDHEN and CDR2 is SYDVKM. As DNA, the CDR3 is TGTGCCAGCAGTTCCCCCTCGGGACAGTTGTACAATGAGCAGTTCTTC. Its translation is CASSSPSGQLYNEQFF. Filled out from reference TRBV28 and TRBJ2-1, the complete variable domain reads DVKVTQSSRYLVKRTGEKVFLECVQDMDHENMFWYRQDPGLGLRLIYFSYDVKMKEKGDIPEGYSVSREKKERFSLILESASTNQTSMYLCASSSPSGQLYNEQFFGPGTRLTVL.

The rearrangement links TRBV2 to TRBJ2-2; D call uncertain. V was clipped by 6 bases and J by 2 bases, with 4 bases between them. The CDR3 covers 12 residues. In germline, CDR1 is SNHLY, CDR2 FYNNEI. The CDR3 nucleotides read TGTGCCAGCAGGGAAAACACCGGGGAGCTGTTTTTT. This gives the protein CASRENTGELFF. Supplemented by reference TRBV2 and TRBJ2-2, the full variable domain reads EPEVTQTPSHQVTQMGQEVILRCVPISNHLYFYWYRQILGQKVEFLVSFYNNEISEKSEIFDDQFSVERPDGSNFTLKIRSTKLEDSAMYFCASRENTGELFFGEGSRLTVL.

V and J are TRBV7-2 and TRBJ2-2; D is unresolved. The CDR3 is 14 residues long. The germline V gene encodes CDR1 SGHTA and CDR2 FQGNSA. Trimming left V 5 bases short and J 3 bases short, with 10 bases between. This chain's CDR3 is CASSVQLDTGELFF. Written as DNA, the CDR3 is TGTGCCAGCAGCGTCCAACTGGACACCGGGGAGCTGTTTTTT.

This chain joins TRBV29-1 and TRBJ2-2; 9 bases map to TRBD2. CDR3 length: 17 residues. Germline assignment: CDR1 SQVTM and CDR2 ANQGSEA. J lost 3 bases, V lost 4 bases, and 12 bases had no gene match. CDR3: CSVVGTSSINDTGELFF. CDR3 DNA sequence: TGCAGCGTTGTCGGGACTAGCTCCATCAATGACACCGGGGAGCTGTTTTTT.

The rearrangement links TRBV7-7 to TRBJ2-5; D unclear. V was pared by 5 bases and J by 5 bases, with 15 bases between. Looked up from germline, CDR1 is SSHAT and CDR2 is FNYEAQ (reference sequence). The CDR3 consists of 14 residues. The chain's CDR3 is CASSLLGSPETQYF. The DNA of the CDR3 is TGTGCCAGCAGCCTGCTAGGGTCCCCGGAGACCCAGTACTTC.

The rearrangement uses TRBV28 and TRBJ1-1, with 7 bases fitting TRBD1. This CDR3 spans 15 amino acids. The germline V gene encodes CDR1 MDHEN and CDR2 SYDVKM. After removal of 5 bases from V and 2 bases from J, the junction contained 8 bases not matched to a gene. The chain's CDR3 is CASSLPTGTNTEAFF. CDR3 nucleotide sequence: TGTGCCAGCAGTCTCCCGACAGGGACAAACACTGAAGCTTTCTTT.

The chain combines TRBV5-1 with TRBJ2-1; 9 positions match TRBD1. The CDR3 runs 15 residues. CDR1 is SGHRS and CDR2 is YFSETQ in the germline V gene. V gave up 2 bases and J gave up 4 bases; unmatched junction bases: 4. CDR3 DNA: TGCGCCAGCAGCTTCGGACAGGGGTCGTACAATGAGCAGTTCTTC. Translating gives CASSFGQGSYNEQFF.

The CDR3 region is CASTEGARTGELFF. As DNA, the CDR3 is TGTGCCAGCACCGAGGGGGCGAGGACCGGGGAGCTGTTTTTT. The gene calls are TRBV28 and TRBJ2-2; 7 positions agree with TRBD1. The germline V gene has CDR1 MDHEN and CDR2 SYDVKM. The CDR3 has 14 amino acids. The V segment lost 7 bases and the J segment 5 bases; nucleotides outside the gene matches: 7. Filled out from reference TRBV28 and TRBJ2-2, the complete variable domain reads DVKVTQSSRYLVKRTGEKVFLECVQDMDHENMFWYRQDPGLGLRLIYFSYDVKMKEKGDIPEGYSVSREKKERFSLILESASTNQTSMYLCASTEGARTGELFFGEGSRLTVL.

This clone was seen just once. The chain is built from TRBV5-4 and TRBJ2-2; TRBD1 agrees at 11 bases. From germline, CDR1 is SGHNT and CDR2 YYREEE (reference sequence). The CDR3 length is 17 residues. V was pared by 1 base and J by 3 bases, with 5 bases of the junction left unmatched. CDR3 residues: CASSLYGQGADTGELFF. The DNA for the CDR3 is TGTGCCAGCAGCTTGTATGGACAGGGGGCCGACACCGGGGAGCTGTTTTTT.

The chain joins TRBV6-1 to TRBJ1-5; D is possibly TRBD1 (5 bases). The CDR3 is made up of 19 amino acids. V was trimmed by 2 bases and J by 0 bases, leaving 20 bases between them. Germline CDR1 reads MNHNS; CDR2 reads SASEGT. The CDR3 nucleotides are TGTGCCAGCAGTGAAACGGGTGGAAGGGGTAGGGGTAGCAATCAGCCCCAGCATTTT. Protein sequence: CASSETGGRGRGSNQPQHF.

The rearrangement joins TRBV27 to TRBJ1-1, with D hard to call. Per the germline V gene, CDR1 is MNHEY and CDR2 is SMNVEV (reference sequence). The CDR3 has 15 residues. V lost 3 bases to trimming and J lost 5 bases, with 16 bases between them. CDR3 DNA: TGTGCCAGCAGTTTGACAAGGCGGGGTTGGACTGAAGCTTTCTTT. This gives the protein CASSLTRRGWTEAFF.

V gene TRBV5-4 combines with J gene TRBJ2-3; D call uncertain. This CDR3 has 13 residues. Germline loops: CDR1 SGHNT, CDR2 YYREEE (reference sequence). V shed 4 bases and J shed 6 bases, with 12 bases lying between them. The CDR3 sequence is CASSLQLGDTQYF. The CDR3 DNA is TGTGCCAGCAGCCTGCAACTGGGGGATACGCAGTATTTT.

The chain joins TRBV30 to TRBJ1-1, with D tentatively TRBD1 (5 bases). Germline-derived CDR1 and CDR2 are GTSNPN and SVGIG (reference sequence). The germline V and J ends were trimmed by 5 bases and 8 bases, with 9 bases remaining between them. The CDR3 runs to 10 residues. CDR3 in DNA: TGTGCCTGGGGGGCAGTGGAAGCTTTCTTT. Its protein is CAWGAVEAFF.

The chain recombines TRBV5-6 with TRBJ1-5; D remains unclear. The V gene lost 1 base and the J gene lost 7 bases, with 6 bases spanning the gap. This CDR3 spans 12 amino acids. Per the germline V gene, CDR1 is SGHDT and CDR2 is YYEEEE. CDR3 sequence: CASSLLEQPQHF. As DNA, the CDR3 is TGTGCCAGCAGCTTGTTGGAACAGCCCCAGCATTTT.

The genes are TRBV6-1 and TRBJ2-1; 8 bases fit TRBD2. V lost 2 bases to trimming and J lost 0 bases; unmatched junction nucleotides: 15. Germline V gene data show CDR1 as MNHNS and CDR2 as SASEGT. The CDR3 consists of 20 residues. Here the CDR3 DNA reads TGTGCCAGCAGTGAATTTGGCGGGAGGTACGGGAGGAGCTCCTACAATGAGCAGTTCTTC. This encodes CASSEFGGRYGRSSYNEQFF.